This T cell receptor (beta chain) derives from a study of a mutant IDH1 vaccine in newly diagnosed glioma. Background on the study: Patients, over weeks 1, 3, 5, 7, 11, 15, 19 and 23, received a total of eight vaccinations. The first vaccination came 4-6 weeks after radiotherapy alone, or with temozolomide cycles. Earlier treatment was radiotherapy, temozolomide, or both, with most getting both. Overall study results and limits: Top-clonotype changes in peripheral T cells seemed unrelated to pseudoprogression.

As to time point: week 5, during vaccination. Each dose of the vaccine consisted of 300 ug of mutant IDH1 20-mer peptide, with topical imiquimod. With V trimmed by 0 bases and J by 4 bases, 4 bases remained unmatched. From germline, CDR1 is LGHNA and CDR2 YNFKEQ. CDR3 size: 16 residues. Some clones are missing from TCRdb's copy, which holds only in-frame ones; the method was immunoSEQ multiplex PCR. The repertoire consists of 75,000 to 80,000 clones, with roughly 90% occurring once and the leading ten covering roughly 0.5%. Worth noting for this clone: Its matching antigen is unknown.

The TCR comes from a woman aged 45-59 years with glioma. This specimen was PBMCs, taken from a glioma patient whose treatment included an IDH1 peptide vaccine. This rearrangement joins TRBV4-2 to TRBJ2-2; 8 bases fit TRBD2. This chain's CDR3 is CASSQDGAGGTGELFF. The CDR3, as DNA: TGTGCCAGCAGCCAAGACGGGGCGGGAGGCACCGGGGAGCTGTTTTTT.